These 8 T cell receptor beta chains originate from one sample sequenced in a study of T cells in localized non-small cell lung cancer. The data were produced by immunoSEQ multiplex PCR, yet TCRdb's version contains in-frame clones alone and is incomplete. Counted here are around 2,000 clones, around a quarter occurring once; the ten biggest clones make up around 7%. Sample: lung tumor tissue, taken before any cancer treatment. Receptor source: a woman aged 35-75 years with stage II squamous cell lung carcinoma.

There are a few counts of this clone. The CDR3 loop is CASSTRRNMGLAGVNEQFF. CDR3 bases: TGTGCCAGTAGTACCCGACGGAACATGGGACTAGCGGGAGTAAATGAGCAGTTCTTC. The V call is TRBV19, the J call TRBJ2-1; 14 bases match TRBD2. From germline, CDR1 is LNHDA and CDR2 SQIVND (reference sequence). Germline trimming cut 4 bases from V and 7 bases from J; bases unmatched to any gene: 15. CDR3 size: 19 residues.

This chain joins TRBV19 and TRBJ2-6, with a tentative D call TRBD2 (5 bases). Trimming took 1 base from V and 4 from J, leaving 17 bases between them. This CDR3 is built from 18 residues. Germline CDR1 LNHDA, CDR2 SQIVND (reference sequence). CDR3 in DNA: TGTGCCAGTAGTATAGTCCGGGGTTTTCCTGACGGGGCCAACGTCCTGACTTTC. Its protein is CASSIVRGFPDGANVLTF.

This clone appeared a single time. The chain recombines TRBV14 with TRBJ2-1; D is unclear. The CDR3 is 13 amino acids. Trimming pared 1 base from V and 7 bases from J, leaving 8 bases between. Germline V CDR1 and CDR2: SGHDN, FVKESK. The CDR3 sequence: CASSQAMGNEQFF. CDR3 bases: TGTGCCAGCAGCCAAGCGATGGGGAATGAGCAGTTCTTC.

This clone has just a few counts. The chain carries TRBV11-3 and TRBJ2-1; TRBD1 is a possible D gene (6 bases). The germline gives CDR1 SGHNT, CDR2 YENEEA. This CDR3 spans 15 amino acids. Trimming stripped 6 bases from V and 0 bases from J, with 12 bases between. CDR3 in amino acids: CASSSKGGSYNEQFF. Written as DNA, the CDR3 is TGTGCCAGCAGTTCAAAAGGGGGCTCCTACAATGAGCAGTTCTTC.

This clone was seen a handful of times. The chain has TRBV6-8 and TRBJ2-7, with 10 bases fitting TRBD1. Trimming removed 2 bases from V and 4 bases from J; junction bases left unmatched: 8. The CDR3 contains 16 residues. The V gene's germline CDR1 is MNHGY and CDR2 SAAAGT. The CDR3 DNA reads as TGTGCCAGCAGTTACCCGTCGGACAGGGGGTTATACGAGCAGTACTTC. It yields the protein CASSYPSDRGLYEQYF.

This clone was observed a few times. The V and J genes are TRBV2 and TRBJ2-5; no definite D call. Per germline, CDR1 SNHLY and CDR2 FYNNEI. This CDR3 spans 16 amino acids. Trimming removed 6 bases at V and 3 bases at J, with 20 bases between. CDR3 protein: CASRETGSNAKETQYF. The DNA of the CDR3 is TGTGCCAGCAGAGAGACCGGGTCGAACGCTAAAGAGACCCAGTACTTC.

By proportion, this clone is large. V is TRBV5-1 and J is TRBJ2-2; D assignment may be TRBD1 or TRBD2 (5 bases each). This CDR3 contains 15 residues. Germline CDR1 is SGHRS and CDR2 is YFSETQ. Between the trimmed V and J ends, which lost 0 bases and 0 bases, there was a span of 6 bases. This chain's CDR3 is CASSLVGANTGELFF. The CDR3 DNA is TGCGCCAGCAGCTTGGTGGGGGCGAACACCGGGGAGCTGTTTTTT.

J is TRBJ1-2 and V is TRBV6-8, with D unclear. V was cut by 2 bases and J by 2 bases, with 9 bases left in between. Germline CDR1 reads MNHGY; CDR2 reads SAAAGT. The CDR3 loop spans 14 amino acids. In DNA, the CDR3 is TGTGCCAGCAGTTACGGTCCTGGCAACTATGGCTACACCTTC. It is translated as CASSYGPGNYGYTF.